Shown below are 9 T cell receptor beta chains from a single sample sequenced in a study of blood T cell repertoires in COVID-19. Data came from immunoSEQ multiplex PCR; TCRdb stores just in-frame clones and leaves some out. The table records about 64,000 clones, 65% to 90% of them present only once. What was sequenced was peripheral blood. These receptors all stem from a man aged 40-49 years with acute or convalescent COVID-19.

The chain couples TRBV9 to TRBJ1-1; D is uncertain. The CDR3 extends over 14 amino acids. Germline CDR1 and CDR2: SGDLS and YYNGEE. V lost 0 bases, J lost 3 bases, and 9 bases lay in between. CDR3 in amino acids: CASSVGIRDTEAFF. The CDR3 nucleotides read TGTGCCAGCAGCGTAGGAATTAGAGACACTGAAGCTTTCTTT.

The chain is built from TRBV30 and TRBJ1-1, with D unclear. The CDR3 covers 13 residues. Germline CDR1 reads GTSNPN; CDR2 reads SVGIG (reference sequence). Trimming stripped 4 bases from V and 0 bases from J, with 9 bases between. Here the CDR3 reads CAWKHVLNTEAFF. For the CDR3, the DNA is TGTGCCTGGAAACACGTTTTGAACACTGAAGCTTTCTTT.

The gene calls are TRBV3-1 (or the pseudogene TRBV3-2) and TRBJ2-5; no clear D. CDR1 is LGHDT, CDR2 YNNKEL, per germline (reference sequence). Trimming pared 4 bases from V and 5 bases from J, leaving 8 bases between. There are 12 residues in the CDR3. The CDR3, as DNA: TGTGCCAGCAGCCTCGTGAGGGAGACCCAGTACTTC. Residues: CASSLVRETQYF.

This CDR3 reads CASSSLRRGQATGELFF. The CDR3 DNA follows: TGCGCCAGCAGCTCCCTTCGGAGGGGCCAAGCAACCGGGGAGCTGTTTTTT. The chain uses TRBV5-1 and TRBJ2-2, with D maybe TRBD2 (6 bases). This CDR3 region has 17 residues. The V end lost 3 bases, the J end lost 5 bases, and 20 bases lay between the germline ends. Per the germline V gene, CDR1 is SGHRS and CDR2 is YFSETQ.

This clone was seen more than once but under ten times. CDR3 sequence: CASSLTREEAFF. CDR3 bases: TGTGCCAGCAGCTTAACCCGGGAGGAAGCTTTCTTT. The J gene is TRBJ1-1, the V gene TRBV7-2, with D unresolved. The CDR3 contains 12 residues. Germline assignment: CDR1 SGHTA and CDR2 FQGNSA. Trimming shortened V by 2 bases and J by 8 bases, and 9 bases separated the two germline ends.

The chain joins TRBV5-4 to TRBJ2-1; TRBD1 matches at 8 bases. CDR1 SGHNT and CDR2 YYREEE come from the germline V gene (reference sequence). V shed 9 bases and J 8 bases; nucleotides not matched to a gene: 31. The CDR3 runs to 20 residues. The CDR3 region has the DNA TGTGCCACCGGCCCCAATAAACCCCACCGGGACAGGTATTGGGGGGATGAGCAGTTCTTC. Translated: CATGPNKPHRDRYWGDEQFF.

The rearrangement uses TRBV28 and TRBJ1-4; possible D gene TRBD1, 6 bases. Per the germline V gene, CDR1 is MDHEN and CDR2 is SYDVKM. There are 17 residues in the CDR3. V was pared by 6 bases and J by 3 bases, with 20 bases between. The CDR3 nucleotides read TGTGCCAGCAGCCCTAGAGGGGGGGGGATAGCTAATGAAAAACTGTTTTTT. Protein: CASSPRGGGIANEKLFF.

J is TRBJ1-5 and V is TRBV2, with TRBD1 matching over 8 bases. Trimming took 0 bases from V and 6 from J; bases not matched to a gene: 4. Germline V lookup: CDR1 SNHLY, CDR2 FYNNEI. The CDR3 is made up of 15 amino acids. CDR3 nucleotides: TGTGCCAGCAGTGAAGCAACAGGGGGTGGTCAGCCCCAGCATTTT. Translation gives CASSEATGGGQPQHF.

CDR3 protein: CASSLEDRGYTEAFF. In DNA form, the CDR3 reads TGTGCCAGCAGCTTAGAAGACAGGGGATACACTGAAGCTTTCTTT. V gene TRBV7-8 combines with J gene TRBJ1-1, with 8 bases lining up with TRBD1. CDR1 and CDR2 from the germline V gene are SGHVS and FQNEAQ. The V and J ends lost 1 base and 3 bases, in that order; junction bases with no gene match: 4. This CDR3 comprises 15 residues.